This T cell receptor beta chain was sequenced during a study of blood T cell repertoires in COVID-19. Study as a whole: Acute-phase and convalescent COVID-19 samples originated in the United States, Italy and Spain. Sources were T cells, B-cell-depleted T cells, or PBMCs; the material itself was cDNA or gDNA.

Seattle's cohort entered during active infection and was followed longitudinally. Per the original methods: Reference gene primer amplification gave nucleated cell count estimates. The repertoire was sequenced with immunoSEQ multiplex PCR; TCRdb's copy has only in-frame clones and lacks some. V, J and clone size were drawn from that table, and D and trimming were deduced from the DNA. The sample contains roughly 500,000 clones, roughly 89% of which appear only once. Trimming stripped 5 bases from V and 0 bases from J, with 14 bases between. The CDR3 length is 15 residues. Per germline, CDR1 LNHDA and CDR2 SQIVND (reference sequence). The table lists this clone with a count of one.

This receptor was taken from a man aged 18 to 30 with COVID-19, enrolled during active disease. Sequencing was carried out using peripheral blood. The V gene is TRBV19, the J gene TRBJ2-7; D perhaps matches TRBD1 (5 bases). The CDR3 region has the DNA TGTGCCAGTAGTGCCGGACACACCAGCTCCTACGAGCAGTACTTC. This translates into CASSAGHTSSYEQYF. Full variable domain (rest looked up from reference TRBV19 and TRBJ2-7): DGGITQSPKYLFRKEGQNVTLSCEQNLNHDAMYWYRQDPGQGLRLIYYSQIVNDFQKGDIAEGYSVSREKKESFPLTVTSAQKNPTAFYLCASSAGHTSSYEQYFGPGTRLTVT.